The 13 T cell receptor beta chains presented below share a single source sample, sequenced in a study of human T cells and chemical hapten exposure. Time point here: patch test 2, 6 weeks after DPC sensitization. As to treatment: therapeutic diphenylcyclopropenone sensitization with weekly scalp DPC. Using its own MiXCR run on the RACE reads, TCRdb lists one record per CDR3 protein. Seen here are about 140,000 distinct CDR3 sequences, over 9.5% observed once, and the top ten hold more than 1.1%. Material: whole blood, obtained in connection with sensitization to the hapten diphenylcyclopropenone (DPC). The source is a woman between 45 and 60 years old with alopecia areata. Some clones in this sample may be carry-over from other donors' samples.

The sample holds many counts of this clonotype. The chain couples TRBV20-1 to TRBJ2-2; 13 bases are a match to TRBD2. The CDR3 length is 14 residues. The germline gives CDR1 DFQATT, CDR2 SNEGSKA (reference sequence). V dropped 6 bases and J dropped 5; count of bases not matched to a gene: 3. This CDR3 is CSARLAGGTGELFF. The CDR3 DNA reads TGCAGTGCCAGACTAGCGGGAGGTACCGGGGAGCTGTTTTTT.

This clonotype was found a few times. V is TRBV29-1 and J is TRBJ1-2, with 9 positions matching TRBD1. The CDR3 is made up of 13 amino acids. The trim removed 2 bases at V and 6 bases at J, leaving 4 bases unmatched. Germline V lookup: CDR1 SQVTM, CDR2 ANQGSEA. The CDR3 is CSVERTGADGYTF. CDR3 DNA: TGCAGCGTTGAACGGACAGGGGCGGATGGCTACACCTTC.

The chain couples TRBV2 to TRBJ2-3; 7 nucleotides line up with TRBD1. The CDR3 has 16 amino acids. Unmatched junction bases numbered 11, after V lost 5 bases and J lost 3 bases. Germline V gene sequence: CDR1 SNHLY, CDR2 FYNNEI. In nucleotides, the CDR3 is TGTGCCAGCAGTTTTACAGGGGAATCGTTGACAGATACGCAGTATTTT. Residues: CASSFTGESLTDTQYF.

In its sample, this clonotype was seen a few times. The chain couples TRBV19 to TRBJ2-4; 8 bases fit TRBD1. Losses at the gene ends were 5 bases for V and 4 bases for J; bases not matched to a gene: 4. CDR1 LNHDA and CDR2 SQIVND come from the germline V gene (reference sequence). This CDR3 is 14 amino acids long. This CDR3 reads CASSPRTGKNIQYF. The CDR3 coding sequence is TGTGCCAGTAGTCCTCGGACAGGGAAAAACATTCAGTACTTC.

This clonotype was picked up a small number of times. The rearrangement uses TRBV20-1 and TRBJ1-6; D ambiguous. CDR1 and CDR2 (germline): DFQATT, SNEGSKA (reference sequence). V was shortened by 3 bases and J by 2 bases, with 8 bases between the two germline ends. The CDR3 is 14 residues long. The CDR3 protein is CSARQETYNSPLHF. The CDR3 nucleotides read TGCAGTGCTAGGCAGGAGACCTATAATTCACCCCTCCACTTT.

In this sample, this clonotype turned up many times. The chain joins TRBV4-3 to TRBJ2-3; D remains ambiguous. V lost 1 base, J lost 3 bases, and 14 bases lay in between. Germline V lookup: CDR1 LGHNA, CDR2 YSLEER. This CDR3 has 16 residues. In DNA form, the CDR3 reads TGCGCCAGCAGCCAAGGTTTCTATTCCGGGACAGATACGCAGTATTTT. Translated: CASSQGFYSGTDTQYF.

This clonotype was picked up many times. J is TRBJ2-7 and V is TRBV7-6; no clear D. V lost 0 bases and J 5 bases, leaving 2 bases between the germline ends. CDR1 SGHVS and CDR2 FNYEAQ come from the germline V gene. The CDR3 is 11 amino acids. The CDR3 coding sequence is TGTGCCAGCAGCTTAGCCGACGAGCAGTACTTC. Residues: CASSLADEQYF. The full variable domain, rest sourced from reference TRBV7-6 and TRBJ2-7, is GAGVSQSPRYKVTKRGQDVALRCDPISGHVSLYWYRQALGQGPEFLTYFNYEAQQDKSGLPNDRFSAERPEGSISTLTIQRTEQRDSAMYRCASSLADEQYFGPGTRLTVT.

This clonotype occurred a few times. This chain joins TRBV9 and TRBJ2-5; no clear D gene. Trimming took 2 bases from V and 1 from J, leaving 12 bases between them. Germline-derived CDR1 and CDR2 are SGDLS and YYNGEE. This CDR3 is 15 amino acids long. CDR3 in DNA: TGTGCCAGCAGCGTCCCAGCCGCCCCCCAAGAGACCCAGTACTTC. Protein product: CASSVPAAPQETQYF.

This clonotype was counted a few times. The gene calls are TRBV11-2 and TRBJ2-1; D is uncertain. V dropped 7 bases and J dropped 2 bases, with 6 bases sitting between them. The CDR3 is made up of 12 amino acids. CDR1 SGHAT and CDR2 FQNNGV come from the germline V gene. CDR3 nucleotide sequence: TGTGCCAGCACCCCCACCTACAATGAGCAGTTCTTC. This sequence encodes CASTPTYNEQFF.

This clonotype showed up just a few times. Here the CDR3 DNA reads TGTGCCAGCAGCCAAGGTGCCCCAGGGTTACACGAGCAGTACTTC. It translates to CASSQGAPGLHEQYF. This chain links TRBV14 with TRBJ2-7, with D perhaps TRBD1 (5 bases). V gave up 1 base and J gave up 5 bases, with 15 bases separating them. CDR3 length: 15 residues. Germline V gives CDR1 SGHDN, CDR2 FVKESK.

This clonotype was counted between two and nine times. V usage is TRBV3-1 and J usage is TRBJ2-1; perhaps TRBD2 as D (5 bases). V lost 4 bases and J lost 2, with 12 bases in between. The germline CDR1 and CDR2 sequences are LGHDT and YNNKEL (reference sequence). This CDR3 is built from 15 residues. CDR3 protein: CASSPGSLTYNEQFF. For the CDR3, the DNA is TGTGCCAGCAGCCCTGGGAGCCTTACCTACAATGAGCAGTTCTTC.

This clonotype was observed at least ten times. This rearrangement joins TRBV7-8 to TRBJ2-3; 8 bases match TRBD1. CDR1 SGHVS and CDR2 FQNEAQ come from the germline V gene. This CDR3 spans 13 amino acids. With V trimmed by 8 bases and J by 1 base, 2 bases remained unmatched. CDR3 DNA: TGTGCCAGCGGACAGGGTCGCACAGATACGCAGTATTTT. Its translation is CASGQGRTDTQYF.

The chain combines TRBV11-3 with TRBJ1-1; no clear D gene. The CDR3 contains 13 residues. Germline lookup yields CDR1 SGHNT and CDR2 YENEEA. Trimming took off 8 bases at V and 0 bases at J, with 10 bases between the two ends. CDR3 sequence (DNA): TGTGCCAGCGCACCCTACATGAACACTGAAGCTTTCTTT. It specifies CASAPYMNTEAFF.